This TCR beta chain was recovered during a study of identical twins. TCRdb independently ran MiXCR on the 5' RACE reads; one entry per CDR3 protein. Of fewer than 250,000 distinct CDR3 sequences listed, roughly a tenth are singletons. This CDR3 has 13 amino acids. V lost 7 bases to trimming and J lost 5 bases, with 15 bases between them. The genes are TRBV12-3 or TRBV12-4 and TRBJ2-7, with TRBD1 as a possible D gene (6 bases). This receptor was identified in a woman between 18 and 29 years old in good health. The specimen sequenced was memory (CD45RO+) T cells sorted from blood. The CDR3 DNA is TGTGCCAGCACCCTGGACAGCGCCCACGAGCAGTACTTC. Residues: CASTLDSAHEQYF.